These T cell receptor beta chains were read from a single sample in a study of CD8+ T cells in alopecia areata. Generated by immunoSEQ multiplex PCR, the TCRdb table keeps only in-frame clones and is missing some. The data contain under 150,000 clones, less than 65% of them singletons. The sample taken for sequencing was CD8+ T cells sorted from blood. Receptors originate from a human donor in good health. CDR3s include the opening cysteine and the closing phenylalanine or tryptophan. The D gene is left open where the match is weak. Clone sizes are given selectively: once, few, many, or a class where the clone is expanded.

once,TRBV27,TRBJ2-2,-,TGTGCCAGCAGCCCTAGCAACCTCGGGGAGCTGTTTTTT,CASSPSNLGELFF
-,TRBV7-3,TRBJ2-7,-,TGTGCCAGCAGCCAGGGATACGGGGGAACCTACGAGCAGTACTTC,CASSQGYGGTYEQYF
once,TRBV9,TRBJ2-5,-,TGTGCCAGCAGCGTAGAGGGTCAGCAAGAGACCCAGTACTTC,CASSVEGQQETQYF
once,TRBV2,TRBJ1-5,TRBD1,TGTGCCAGCAGTGTAGGGACAGAGACCGGGCCCCAGCATTTT,CASSVGTETGPQHF
-,TRBV10-1,TRBJ2-1,TRBD1,TGCGCCAGCAGTGAGACCGGGACAGGGGGTGAGCAGTTCTTC,CASSETGTGGEQFF
-,TRBV29-1,TRBJ1-1,-,TGCAGCGTCCCTTGGAACACTGAAGCTTTCTTT,CSVPWNTEAFF
-,TRBV5-6,TRBJ1-1,TRBD1,TGTGCCAGCAGCCCCGAAGGGACAGGGGATGAAGCTTTCTTT,CASSPEGTGDEAFF
-,TRBV11-2,TRBJ2-1,-,TGTGCCAGCAGCTTAGGTTCTACTTACAATGAGCAGTTCTTC,CASSLGSTYNEQFF
once,TRBV15,TRBJ2-7,-,TGTGCCACCAGCAGATGGGTACGGTGGCCCTACGAGCAGTACTTC,CATSRWVRWPYEQYF
-,TRBV9,TRBJ2-5,TRBD1,TGTGCCAGCAGCGTAGAGATGAGGGGGCGCTTGGAGACCCAGTACTTC,CASSVEMRGRLETQYF
-,TRBV10-3,TRBJ2-3,-,TGTGCCATCAGTGAGTCGCTCAGCACAGATACGCAGTATTTT,CAISESLSTDTQYF
-,TRBV27,TRBJ2-1,-,TGTGCCAGCAGTTTATCGTTAGACAATGAGCAGTTCTTC,CASSLSLDNEQFF
-,TRBV29-1,TRBJ2-5,TRBD1,TGCAGCGTTGAAGACCCGGGGACAGGGTCGAGCGAGACCCAGTACTTC,CSVEDPGTGSSETQYF
-,TRBV7-9,TRBJ2-1,-,TGTGCCAGCAGCTCCAACGTCAATGAGCAGTTCTTC,CASSSNVNEQFF
-,TRBV2,TRBJ2-7,-,TGTGCCAGCAGGGTCTACGAGCAGTACTTC,CASRVYEQYF
-,TRBV18,TRBJ2-1,TRBD2,TGTGCCAGCTCACCCCACGAGCAGCGGGGGCCCTACAATGAGCAGTTCTTC,CASSPHEQRGPYNEQFF
-,TRBV2,TRBJ2-3,-,TGTGCCACGCCCCGCGCAGATACGCAGTATTTT,CATPRADTQYF
-,TRBV5-4,TRBJ2-1,TRBD2,TGTGCCAGCAGCTTGTTCAGCGCGGTACCCCGAGCGGGGCCTGAGGATGAGCAGTTCTTC,CASSLFSAVPRAGPEDEQFF
-,TRBV29-1,TRBJ2-6,TRBD1,TGCAGCGCGATTACCAGGGGGCTCCGCTCTGGGGCCAACGTCCTGACTTTC,CSAITRGLRSGANVLTF
-,TRBV5-4,TRBJ2-7,TRBD1,TGTGCCAGCAGCCCGACAGGGGGCGAGCAGTACTTC,CASSPTGGEQYF
-,TRBV6-5,TRBJ1-4,TRBD1,TGTGCCAGCAGTCCCAGGGGGGAAAAACTGTTTTTT,CASSPRGEKLFF
-,TRBV18,TRBJ2-5,-,TGTGCCAGCTCACCACCGATTGCTCAAGAGACCCAGTACTTC,CASSPPIAQETQYF
-,TRBV10-2,TRBJ2-7,-,TGCGCCAGCAGTGAGTCGAGGGGCGAGCAGTACTTC,CASSESRGEQYF
-,TRBV27,TRBJ1-1,-,TGTGCCAGCAGTTTACTTTCGGGTTCCACTGAAGCTTTCTTT,CASSLLSGSTEAFF
-,TRBV23-1,TRBJ1-2,TRBD1,TGCGCCAGCGCGGACAGGAACTATGGCTACACCTTC,CASADRNYGYTF
-,TRBV5-6,TRBJ2-7,TRBD2,TGTGCCAGCAGCTTGGAGGGGGCGATGGTAGCGGGAGGGATCTACGAGCAGTACTTC,CASSLEGAMVAGGIYEQYF
-,TRBV29-1,TRBJ2-7,-,TGCAGCGTTGTGGGGGGTACTACCTACGAGCAGTACTTC,CSVVGGTTYEQYF
-,TRBV25-1,TRBJ1-5,TRBD1,TGTGCCAGCAGACAGGGGGCGGATCAGCCCCAGCATTTT,CASRQGADQPQHF
-,TRBV27,TRBJ2-1,TRBD2,TGTGCCAGCAGTTCGGGACTATTCAATGAGCAGTTCTTC,CASSSGLFNEQFF
once,TRBV25-1,TRBJ1-4,-,TGTGCCAGCAGTGAATGGGCAGGGAATGAAAAACTGTTTTTT,CASSEWAGNEKLFF
-,TRBV27,TRBJ2-3,-,TGTGCCAGCAGTTCATGGGCGGCAGATACGCAGTATTTT,CASSSWAADTQYF
few,TRBV7-2,TRBJ2-6,-,TGTGCCAGCAGCCTACACGGGTTCTCTGGGGCCAACGTCCTGACTTTC,CASSLHGFSGANVLTF
-,TRBV2,TRBJ1-2,-,TGTGCCAGCACCGAGTGGGGGCCGAACTATGGCTACACCTTC,CASTEWGPNYGYTF
-,TRBV30,TRBJ2-7,-,TGTGCCTGGTCGATGGACTACTACGAGCAGTACTTC,CAWSMDYYEQYF
-,TRBV15,TRBJ2-1,-,TGTGCCACCAGCAGAGATACGGCGGGTGAGCAGTTCTTC,CATSRDTAGEQFF
-,TRBV25-1,TRBJ2-7,-,TGTGCCAGCAGTGAAATCCCCAACGAGCAGTACTTC,CASSEIPNEQYF
-,TRBV2,TRBJ1-5,-,TGTGCCAGCAGTGAGGCTAGCGGGAGTGGCAATCAGCCCCAGCATTTT,CASSEASGSGNQPQHF
-,TRBV27,TRBJ2-7,-,TGTGCCAGCAGTTTCCGACGCCTAGACTACGAGCAGTACTTC,CASSFRRLDYEQYF
-,TRBV29-1,TRBJ2-2,-,TGCAGCACCAGGGTCGCCGGGGAGCTGTTTTTT,CSTRVAGELFF